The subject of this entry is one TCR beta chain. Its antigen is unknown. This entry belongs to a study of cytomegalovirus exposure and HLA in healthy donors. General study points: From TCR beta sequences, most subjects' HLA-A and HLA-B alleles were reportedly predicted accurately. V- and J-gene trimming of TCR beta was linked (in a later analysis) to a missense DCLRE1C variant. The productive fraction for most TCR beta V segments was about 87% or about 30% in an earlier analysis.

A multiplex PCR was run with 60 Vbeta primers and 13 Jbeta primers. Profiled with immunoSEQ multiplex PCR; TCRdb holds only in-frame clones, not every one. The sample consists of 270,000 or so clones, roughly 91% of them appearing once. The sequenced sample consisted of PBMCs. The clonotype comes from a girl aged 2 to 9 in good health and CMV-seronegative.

CDR3 in amino acids: CASKLGGQETQYF. In DNA form, the CDR3 reads TGTGCCAGCAAACTGGGGGGTCAAGAGACCCAGTACTTC. This chain connects TRBV5-4 to TRBJ2-5, with TRBD2 as a possible D gene (6 bases). V shed 6 bases and J shed 2 bases, with 11 bases lying between them. CDR3 length: 13 residues. The germline V gene encodes CDR1 SGHNT and CDR2 YYREEE (reference sequence).